This paragraph covers one T cell receptor beta chain sequence. Antigen unknown. Other DNA sequences in the same sample also yield this CDR3. The sample belongs to a study of cytomegalovirus exposure and HLA in healthy donors. Study as a whole: A previous analysis identified 100 million to 120 million unique TCR beta sequences derived from roughly 180 million T cells.

The donors were healthy bone marrow donors. A multiplex PCR was run with 60 Vbeta primers and 13 Jbeta primers. Profiled with immunoSEQ multiplex PCR; TCRdb holds only in-frame clones, not every one. Among 100,000 to 150,000 clones listed, 80% were seen once. CDR1 is DFQATT and CDR2 is SNEGSKA in the germline V gene (reference sequence). The V gene lost 0 bases and the J gene lost 5 bases, with 4 bases spanning the gap. The CDR3 length is 11 residues. Study-wide results and limits: The authors excluded some V segments, including TRBV6-2 and TRBV6-3, as indistinguishable.

Sequenced: PBMCs. This receptor was identified in a man between 35 and 55 years old in good health and CMV-seronegative. V usage is TRBV20-1 and J usage is TRBJ2-5; D not resolved. The CDR3 is CSARDRETQYF. The CDR3 coding sequence is TGCAGTGCTAGAGATCGGGAGACCCAGTACTTC.